The source of this TCR beta chain is a study of cytomegalovirus exposure and HLA in healthy donors. Healthy donors of bone marrow made up the group. CDR3 size: 17 residues. Trimming at V came to 1 base and at J to 0 bases, leaving 7 bases not matched to a gene. CDR1 is SNHLY, CDR2 FYNNEI, per germline. The PCR was carried out with 60 Vbeta primers and 13 Jbeta primers. Clones were sequenced by immunoSEQ multiplex PCR, and TCRdb holds only the in-frame ones, with some missing. Of about 130,000 clones listed, roughly 82% are singletons. The chain employs TRBV2 and TRBJ2-5; 8 bases are shared with TRBD2. The sample consisted of PBMCs. This receptor was obtained from a boy between 10 and 17 years old in good health and CMV-seronegative. This chain's CDR3 is CASSEGEGSGDQETQYF. The CDR3 DNA reads TGTGCCAGCAGTGAAGGGGAGGGTAGCGGGGACCAAGAGACCCAGTACTTC.